This T cell receptor beta chain derives from a study of cytomegalovirus exposure and HLA in healthy donors. Germline-derived CDR1 and CDR2 are LNHDA and SQIVND (reference sequence). This CDR3 contains 15 residues. The junction had 4 bases not matched to a gene; V was cut back by 3 bases and J by 7 bases. There are a few counts of this clone. The primer mix had 60 Vbeta and 13 Jbeta primers. The assay was immunoSEQ multiplex PCR, and TCRdb's table has in-frame clones only and misses some. The repertoire holds some 130,000 clones, with less than 85% as singletons. Source material: PBMCs. The chain uses TRBV19 and TRBJ2-1, with TRBD2 identical over 12 bases. This TCR was sampled from a woman aged 45-60 years in good health and CMV-seropositive. The CDR3 sequence is CASSIRTSGVNEQFF. CDR3 bases: TGTGCCAGTAGTATTCGGACTAGCGGGGTAAATGAGCAGTTCTTC.